The 14 T cell receptor beta chains below were found in one sample sequenced in a study of blood T cell repertoires in COVID-19. Data came from immunoSEQ multiplex PCR; TCRdb stores just in-frame clones and leaves some out. The sample consists of under 250,000 clones, 80% to 90% of them appearing once. Sample: PBMCs or T cells enriched from blood (not recorded which). Receptor source: a woman aged 25 to 45 who had been exposed to COVID-19.

The genes are TRBV10-2 and TRBJ2-2; 7 bases fit TRBD2. This CDR3 contains 14 residues. V lost 7 bases to trimming and J lost 7 bases; unmatched junction nucleotides: 9. Germline V gene lookup returns CDR1 WSHSY and CDR2 SAAADI. CDR3 DNA: TGCGCCAGCAAACCAGCGGGATTGATCGGGGAGCTGTTTTTT. This codes for CASKPAGLIGELFF.

About this clone: A read error may produce the germline difference seen at one junction end. This rearrangement joins TRBV14 to TRBJ2-2, with TRBD2 matching over 8 bases. Per the germline V gene, CDR1 is SGHDN and CDR2 is FVKESK. This CDR3 spans 17 amino acids. The CDR3: CASSPGLAAIHTRELFF. The CDR3 DNA is TGTGCCAGCAGCCCTGGACTAGCTGCAATTCACACCAGGGAGCTGTTTTTT.

The J gene is TRBJ2-7, the V gene TRBV11-2, with unresolved D. The CDR3 covers 13 residues. V lost 2 bases to trimming and J lost 0 bases, with 5 bases between them. CDR1 SGHAT and CDR2 FQNNGV come from the germline V gene. CDR3 DNA sequence: TGTGCCAGCAGCTTAACATCCTCCTACGAGCAGTACTTC. The encoded protein is CASSLTSSYEQYF.

V is TRBV11-2 and J is TRBJ1-2, with D uncertain. CDR1 is SGHAT and CDR2 is FQNNGV in the germline V gene. This CDR3 comprises 15 residues. V was trimmed by 4 bases and J by 4 bases, leaving 16 bases between them. The CDR3 nucleotides are TGTGCCAGCAGCTCCAACGGGAGGGTGGGCTATGGCTACACCTTC. This sequence encodes CASSSNGRVGYGYTF.

This rearrangement joins TRBV10-1 to TRBJ2-7; D gene uncertain. The V gene lost 2 bases and the J gene lost 0 bases, with 5 bases spanning the gap. This CDR3 region has 13 residues. Germline CDR1 is WNHNN and CDR2 is SYGVQD (reference sequence). The CDR3 reads CASSEIYSYEQYF. Written as DNA, the CDR3 is TGCGCCAGCAGTGAGATCTACTCCTACGAGCAGTACTTC.

This CDR3 is CASSLGRTGDYEQYF. DNA for the CDR3: TGTGCCAGCAGCTTAGGCCGGACAGGGGACTACGAGCAGTACTTC. The chain uses TRBV7-8 and TRBJ2-7; 9 positions match TRBD1. The ends lost 1 base at V and 3 bases at J; junction bases unmatched: 4. Germline V gene lookup returns CDR1 SGHVS and CDR2 FQNEAQ. The CDR3 length is 15 residues.

V and J are TRBV11-2 and TRBJ1-1; D is possibly TRBD1 (6 bases). V lost 2 bases to trimming and J lost 7 bases, with 17 bases between them. This CDR3 comprises 15 residues. The germline V gene has CDR1 SGHAT and CDR2 FQNNGV. The CDR3 region has the DNA TGTGCCAGCAGCTTAATCTTGAGGACAGACTTTGAAGCTTTCTTT. As protein: CASSLILRTDFEAFF.

The chain combines TRBV5-1 with TRBJ2-7; D may be TRBD2 (5 bases). CDR1 is SGHRS and CDR2 is YFSETQ in the germline V gene. This CDR3 contains 17 residues. The V end lost 4 bases, the J end lost 0 bases, and 20 bases lay between the germline ends. The CDR3 spells CASSLALGSLLSYEQYF. The CDR3 nucleotides are TGCGCCAGCAGCCTAGCCCTGGGATCACTACTCTCCTACGAGCAGTACTTC.

The chain recombines TRBV13 with TRBJ1-6; the D is unclear. The germline V gene encodes CDR1 PRHDT and CDR2 FYEKMQ (reference sequence). The length of the CDR3 is 14 residues. V lost 5 bases and J 3 bases, leaving 8 bases between the germline ends. The CDR3 loop reads CASSSYSYNSPLHF. In DNA, the CDR3 is TGTGCCAGCAGCAGTTATAGCTATAATTCACCCCTCCACTTT.

The J gene is TRBJ2-2, the V gene TRBV10-3, with TRBD1 identical over 8 bases. Trimming cost V 8 bases and J 6 bases; bases outside gene matches: 14. Germline CDR1 and CDR2: ENHRY and SYGVKD. The CDR3 loop spans 16 amino acids. The CDR3 nucleotides read TGTGCCATCTCCAAAGAGACAGGGGCGATTCCCGGGGAGCTGTTTTTT. It specifies CAISKETGAIPGELFF.

This clone occurred once. The rearrangement links TRBV5-4 to TRBJ2-5; TRBD2 matches 8 bases. The V gene's germline CDR1 is SGHNT and CDR2 YYREEE (reference sequence). The CDR3 extends over 16 amino acids. J lost 5 bases, V lost 0 bases, and 9 bases had no gene match. The DNA for the CDR3 is TGTGCCAGCAGCTTGGCGGGAGGGAGTCACGGCGAGACCCAGTACTTC. It specifies CASSLAGGSHGETQYF.

This chain joins TRBV12-3 or TRBV12-4 and TRBJ2-7, with D possibly TRBD1 on 5 matching bases. Between the trimmed V and J ends, which lost 8 bases and 1 base, there was a span of 12 bases. This CDR3 spans 13 amino acids. The DNA of the CDR3 is TGTGCCAGCGCGAACAGGAATTCCTACGAGCAGTACTTC. The encoded protein is CASANRNSYEQYF.

The rearrangement uses TRBV7-2 and TRBJ2-2, with D hard to call. Germline values: CDR1 SGHTA, CDR2 FQGNSA. Trimming took 3 bases from V and 6 from J, leaving 5 bases between them. This CDR3 contains 12 residues. DNA of the CDR3: TGTGCCAGCAGCTTCTTCCCCGGGGAGCTGTTTTTT. Translating it yields CASSFFPGELFF.

The gene calls are TRBV5-6 and TRBJ2-2, with D tentatively TRBD1 (6 bases). Germline V gives CDR1 SGHDT, CDR2 YYEEEE. The CDR3 has 13 residues. Deletions cut 3 bases from V and 6 bases from J, with 9 bases between. The CDR3 DNA sequence: TGTGCCAGCAGCTGGGGGCCCGCCGGGGAGCTGTTTTTT. Residues: CASSWGPAGELFF.